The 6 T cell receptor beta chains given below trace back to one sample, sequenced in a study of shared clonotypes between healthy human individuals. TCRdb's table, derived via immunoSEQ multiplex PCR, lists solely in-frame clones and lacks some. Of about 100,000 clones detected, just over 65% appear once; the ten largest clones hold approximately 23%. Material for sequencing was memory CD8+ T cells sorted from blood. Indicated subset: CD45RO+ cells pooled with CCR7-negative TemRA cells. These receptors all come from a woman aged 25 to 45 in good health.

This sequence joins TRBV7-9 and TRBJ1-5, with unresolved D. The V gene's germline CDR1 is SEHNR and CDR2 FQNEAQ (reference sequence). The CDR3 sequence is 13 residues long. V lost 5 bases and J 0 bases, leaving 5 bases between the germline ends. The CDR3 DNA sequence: TGTGCCAGCAGCAGAAATAGCAATCAGCCCCAGCATTTT. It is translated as CASSRNSNQPQHF.

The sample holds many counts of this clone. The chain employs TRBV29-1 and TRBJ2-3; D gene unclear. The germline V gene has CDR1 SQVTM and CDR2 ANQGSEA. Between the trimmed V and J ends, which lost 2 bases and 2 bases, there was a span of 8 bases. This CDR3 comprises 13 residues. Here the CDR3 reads CSVERDFTDTQYF. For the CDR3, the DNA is TGCAGCGTTGAAAGGGATTTCACAGATACGCAGTATTTT.

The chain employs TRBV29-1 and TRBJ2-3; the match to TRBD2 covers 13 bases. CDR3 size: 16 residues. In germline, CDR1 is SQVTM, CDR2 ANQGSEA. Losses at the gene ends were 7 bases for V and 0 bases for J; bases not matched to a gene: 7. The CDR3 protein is CSAAGTSGDSTDTQYF. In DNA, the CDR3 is TGCAGCGCAGCCGGGACTAGCGGGGATAGCACAGATACGCAGTATTTT.

Here the CDR3 DNA reads TGTGCACTATCCGGGACGCGCTACAATCAGCCCCAGCATTTT. This gives the protein CALSGTRYNQPQHF. The V gene is TRBV28, the J gene TRBJ1-5; a weak D match, TRBD1 (5 bases). The germline CDR1 and CDR2 sequences are MDHEN and SYDVKM. The CDR3 length is 14 residues. The whole variable domain, remainder taken from reference TRBV28 and TRBJ1-5, is DVKVTQSSRYLVKRTGEKVFLECVQDMDHENMFWYRQDPGLGLRLIYFSYDVKMKEKGDIPEGYSVSREKKERFSLILESASTNQTSMYLCALSGTRYNQPQHFGDGTRLSIL.

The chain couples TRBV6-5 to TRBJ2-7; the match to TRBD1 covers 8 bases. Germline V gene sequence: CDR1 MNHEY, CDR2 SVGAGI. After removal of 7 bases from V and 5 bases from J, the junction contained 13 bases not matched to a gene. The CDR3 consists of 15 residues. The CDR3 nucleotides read TGTGCCAGCAAGATTTCCGGACAGGGCCGCGACGAGCAGTACTTC. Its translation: CASKISGQGRDEQYF.

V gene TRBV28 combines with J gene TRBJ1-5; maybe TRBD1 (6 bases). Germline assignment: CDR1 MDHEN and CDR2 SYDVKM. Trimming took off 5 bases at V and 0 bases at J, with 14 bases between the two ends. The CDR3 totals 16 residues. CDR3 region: CASSPLDSVSNQPQHF. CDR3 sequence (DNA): TGTGCCAGCAGTCCTTTGGACAGCGTTAGCAATCAGCCCCAGCATTTT.